This T cell receptor (beta chain) comes out of a study of spatial heterogeneity in lung cancer. TCRdb called the 5' RACE reads again in MiXCR, with one record for every CDR3 protein. The sample lists around 15,000 distinct CDR3 sequences; about 18% were seen once. Time point specified: blood at routine non-recurrence follow-up after resection. Ten or more counts support this clonotype. The sequence came from a male donor with early-stage non-small cell lung cancer. The sample was PBMCs, taken at follow-up.

The CDR3 sequence: CASSFQYTEAFF. As DNA, the CDR3 is TGTGCCAGCAGTTTTCAGTACACTGAAGCTTTCTTT. The rearrangement uses TRBV12-3 or TRBV12-4 and TRBJ1-1; unclear D gene. This CDR3 is 12 amino acids long. Trimming stripped 3 bases from V and 3 bases from J, with 5 bases between.